This TCR beta chain was found in a study of blood T cell repertoires in COVID-19. The CDR3 sequence is 8 residues long. The repertoire was sequenced with immunoSEQ multiplex PCR; TCRdb's copy has only in-frame clones and lacks some. In the table there are about 40,000 clones, around 85% of which are singletons. The chain combines TRBV12-2 with TRBJ2-3; TRBD1, as called in the table, went unchecked against the DNA. TRBV12-2 is a known pseudogene. The receptor was derived from a human donor with acute or convalescent COVID-19. The donor label of this sample is uncertain. The sample taken for sequencing was peripheral blood. The CDR3 sequence: CRGDTQYF. In DNA, the CDR3 is TGTAGGGGAGATACGCAGTATTTT.